This is a list of T cell receptor beta chains from one sample in a study of Ad26.COV2.S vaccination and SARS-CoV-2 variants. Sequencing used immunoSEQ multiplex PCR; TCRdb keeps in-frame clones, though not all of them. The sample includes approximately 250,000 clones, roughly 89% of them seen just once. The sample here was peripheral blood, taken in a trial of Ad26.COV2.S vaccine versus placebo. Receptors originate from a person between 18 and 59 years old who received the Ad26.COV2.S COVID-19 vaccine or a placebo. Each CDR3 is given with its conserved first and last residue. D genes are given only for firm matches. For some rows the clone size is stated as once, few or many, or as a class when expanded; others skip it.

d_gene	v_gene	j_gene	abundance	CDR3aa	CDR3nt
TRBD2	TRBV4-3	TRBJ2-2	NA	CASRPSGNTGELFF	TGCGCCAGCAGACCTAGCGGAAACACCGGGGAGCTGTTTTTT
NA	TRBV6-2/TRBV6-3	TRBJ1-1	NA	CASSYSTPDPGTEAFF	TGTGCCAGCAGTTATTCCACACCGGACCCGGGGACTGAAGCTTTCTTT
NA	TRBV11-2	TRBJ1-4	NA	CASSLYENEKLFF	TGTGCCAGCAGCTTATATGAGAATGAAAAACTGTTTTTT
NA	TRBV7-8	TRBJ2-1	NA	CASSLVGANEQFF	TGTGCCAGCAGCTTAGTAGGTGCCAATGAGCAGTTCTTC
NA	TRBV6-5	TRBJ1-6	NA	CASSYSGVSPLHF	TGTGCCAGCAGTTACAGTGGGGTTTCACCCCTCCACTTT
TRBD2	TRBV9	TRBJ2-5	NA	CASSSGALAGPSPLRETQYF	TGTGCCAGCAGCTCCGGCGCACTAGCGGGTCCTTCGCCCCTTCGAGAGACCCAGTACTTC
NA	TRBV9	TRBJ2-1	NA	CASSVGGVSSYNEQFF	TGTGCCAGCAGCGTAGGTGGGGTGAGCTCCTACAATGAGCAGTTCTTC
TRBD1	TRBV4-2	TRBJ2-5	NA	CASSPRDRGSETQYF	TGTGCCAGCAGCCCAAGGGACAGGGGTTCGGAGACCCAGTACTTC
TRBD1	TRBV18	TRBJ1-6	NA	CASSRDRNNSPLHF	TGTGCCAGCTCACGGGACAGAAATAATTCACCCCTCCACTTT
NA	TRBV6-5	TRBJ2-2	NA	CASSSPTGELFF	TGTGCCAGCAGTTCACCGACCGGGGAGCTGTTTTTT
NA	TRBV7-9	TRBJ2-5	NA	CASTDGTRQETQYF	TGTGCCAGCACCGACGGGACCCGCCAAGAGACCCAGTACTTC
NA	TRBV1	TRBJ1-5	NA	CTSSQSRVTAQPQHF	TGCACCAGCAGCCAATCAAGGGTCACGGCTCAGCCCCAGCATTTT
NA	TRBV4-2	TRBJ2-1	NA	CASSQDRGIGRNEQFF	TGTGCCAGCAGCCAAGACCGCGGGATAGGGAGGAATGAGCAGTTCTTC
NA	TRBV12-5	TRBJ2-5	NA	CASGLACRGGNKETQYF	TGTGCTAGTGGTTTGGCCTGCCGGGGCGGGAACAAAGAGACCCAGTACTTC
NA	TRBV7-3	TRBJ2-6	NA	CASSFVRMDRWNGSGANVLTF	TGTGCCAGCAGCTTTGTGAGGATGGACAGATGGAATGGCTCTGGGGCCAACGTCCTGACTTTC
TRBD2	TRBV7-3	TRBJ2-1	NA	CASSLMASGPNEQFF	TGTGCCAGCAGCTTAATGGCTAGCGGACCAAATGAGCAGTTCTTC
NA	TRBV5-4	TRBJ1-2	once	CASSLASGVKNYGYTF	TGTGCCAGCAGCTTGGCCTCAGGGGTAAAAAACTATGGCTACACCTTC
NA	TRBV9	TRBJ2-5	NA	CASSVGGGEETQYF	TGTGCCAGCAGCGTAGGCGGAGGGGAGGAGACCCAGTACTTC
TRBD1	TRBV7-2	TRBJ2-1	NA	CASSFPPETGMFF	TGTGCCAGCAGCTTCCCTCCTGAGACAGGGATGTTCTTC
NA	TRBV15	TRBJ1-5	NA	CATSIDRANGQPQHF	TGTGCCACCAGCATAGACAGAGCCAATGGTCAGCCCCAGCATTTT
NA	TRBV6-1	TRBJ1-3	NA	CASSEKRSSGNTIYF	TGTGCCAGCAGTGAAAAGAGGTCCTCTGGAAACACCATATATTTT
NA	TRBV5-6	TRBJ2-5	NA	CASSLRQQETQYF	TGTGCCAGCAGCTTACGACAGCAAGAGACCCAGTACTTC
NA	TRBV13	TRBJ2-4	NA	CASSPPRTAVLAKNIQYF	TGTGCCAGCAGCCCCCCTCGGACCGCAGTCTTAGCCAAAAACATTCAGTACTTC
TRBD2	TRBV5-4	TRBJ2-1	NA	CASSLGLAGVDEQFF	TGTGCCAGCAGCTTGGGACTAGCAGGAGTAGATGAGCAGTTCTTC
TRBD1	TRBV19	TRBJ1-1	NA	CASSRDRGTEAFF	TGTGCCAGTAGTCGTGACAGGGGCACTGAAGCTTTCTTT
NA	TRBV18	TRBJ1-5	NA	CASSPRARGSNQPQHF	TGTGCCAGCTCACCCCGGGCTAGGGGTAGCAATCAGCCCCAGCATTTT
TRBD1	TRBV9	TRBJ2-7	NA	CASSSTSGTGSYEQYF	TGTGCCAGCAGCTCGACGTCCGGGACAGGTTCCTACGAGCAGTACTTC